This T cell receptor (beta chain) originates from a study of T-cell memory formation after mild COVID-19. Findings and limits, study-wide: There were some responding clones in pre-infection memory, which suggested that cross-reactive memory had joined.

Of note for this clonotype: Antigen: not known.

TCRdb used MiXCR to reprocess the 5' RACE reads, holding one entry per CDR3 protein. The sample has some 210,000 distinct CDR3 sequences, around 19% seen once. This CDR3 spans 14 amino acids. Germline trimming cut 3 bases from V and 3 bases from J; bases unmatched to any gene: 1. The germline V gene encodes CDR1 SGHRS and CDR2 YFSETQ. The chain has TRBV5-1 and TRBJ2-7; TRBD2 matches 12 bases. Sequencing was done on a sample of PBMCs or a T cell subset sorted from them (not recorded which). This sequence originates from an adult woman who had mild COVID-19 (a few samples of this study predate the infection). Cell type and time point are not known. The CDR3 DNA sequence: TGCGCCAGCAGCTGGACTAGCGGGGTCTACGAGCAGTACTTC. Translated: CASSWTSGVYEQYF.